The 10 T cell receptor beta chains reported below all come from one sample, sequenced in a study of cytomegalovirus exposure and HLA in healthy donors. The primer mix had 60 Vbeta and 13 Jbeta primers. The method was immunoSEQ multiplex PCR; TCRdb's version includes in-frame clones alone and lacks a portion of them. Here the sample spans 200,000 to 250,000 clones, just under 70% being singletons. Sequenced sample: PBMCs. The receptor source for this set is a man aged 40-49 years in good health and CMV-seropositive.

Of note for this clone: Mismatch with germline at one junction end may stem from a read error. Other nucleotide sequences from this sample produce the same CDR3. The genes are TRBV19 and TRBJ1-5; D remains ambiguous. The CDR3 is made up of 12 amino acids. Germline V gene data show CDR1 as LNHDA and CDR2 as SQIVND (reference sequence). DNA for the CDR3: TGTGCCAGCCGGTATAGCAATCAGCCCCAGCACTTT. Translated, it gives CASRYSNQPQHF.

The chain links TRBV27 to TRBJ2-3; D is perhaps TRBD2 (7 bases). This CDR3 is 14 amino acids long. Germline lookup yields CDR1 MNHEY and CDR2 SMNVEV (reference sequence). Trimming took 6 bases from V and 6 from J, leaving 16 bases between them. This CDR3 reads CASRTWGGGDTQYF. CDR3 nucleotide sequence: TGTGCCAGCAGGACGTGGGGGGGCGGGGATACGCAGTATTTT.

The chain employs TRBV6-1 and TRBJ1-4; D gene uncertain. CDR1 MNHNS and CDR2 SASEGT come from the germline V gene. V was trimmed by 3 bases and J by 8 bases, leaving 16 bases between them. CDR3 size: 15 residues. DNA of the CDR3: TGTGCCAGCAGTGACTATCCGGTTTTGAGCGAAAAACTGTTTTTT. It translates to CASSDYPVLSEKLFF.

This chain connects TRBV9 to TRBJ2-1, with D possibly being TRBD2 (5 bases). CDR3 length equals 13 residues. Per the germline V gene, CDR1 is SGDLS and CDR2 is YYNGEE. V lost 0 bases and J lost 10, with 11 bases in between. CDR3 loop: CASSVAPSTEQFF. CDR3 nucleotide sequence: TGTGCCAGCAGCGTAGCTCCTAGCACCGAGCAGTTCTTC.

This CDR3 reads CASSPRPRGQETQYF. The CDR3 nucleotides are TGCGCCAGCAGCCCCCGGCCGCGGGGGCAAGAGACCCAGTACTTC. The chain couples TRBV5-1 to TRBJ2-5; 7 positions match TRBD2. Per the germline V gene, CDR1 is SGHRS and CDR2 is YFSETQ. V was clipped by 4 bases and J by 2 bases; unmatched bases: 8. This CDR3 region has 15 residues.

This chain uses TRBV28 with TRBJ1-1; a possible D gene is TRBD1 (5 bases). The CDR3 has 12 amino acids. Germline V lookup: CDR1 MDHEN, CDR2 SYDVKM. V was pared by 0 bases and J by 10 bases, with 9 bases between. CDR3 amino acids: CASSLWDGGAFF. The CDR3 DNA is TGTGCCAGCAGTTTATGGGACGGGGGAGCTTTCTTT. The full variable domain, rest sourced from reference TRBV28 and TRBJ1-1, is DVKVTQSSRYLVKRTGEKVFLECVQDMDHENMFWYRQDPGLGLRLIYFSYDVKMKEKGDIPEGYSVSREKKERFSLILESASTNQTSMYLCASSLWDGGAFFGQGTRLTVV.

The V call is TRBV11-2, the J call TRBJ2-1, with TRBD2 identical over 10 bases. Germline loops: CDR1 SGHAT, CDR2 FQNNGV. The CDR3 spans 15 residues. Trimming at V came to 2 bases and at J to 4 bases, leaving 2 bases not matched to a gene. CDR3 residues: CASSLPSGGYNEQFF. The CDR3 DNA is TGTGCCAGCAGCTTACCTAGCGGGGGTTACAATGAGCAGTTCTTC. Together with reference TRBV11-2 and TRBJ2-1, the CDR3 gives the full variable domain: EAGVAQSPRYKIIEKRQSVAFWCNPISGHATLYWYQQILGQGPKLLIQFQNNGVVDDSQLPKDRFSAERLKGVDSTLKIQPAKLEDSAVYLCASSLPSGGYNEQFFGPGTRLTVL.

This chain connects TRBV6-1 to TRBJ1-2; 9 positions agree with TRBD1. V lost 6 bases, J lost 2 bases, and 4 bases stayed unmatched. This CDR3 contains 14 residues. The V gene's germline CDR1 is MNHNS and CDR2 SASEGT. The CDR3 DNA sequence: TGTGCCAGCAGATGGACAGGGGACAACTATGGCTACACCTTC. Its translation is CASRWTGDNYGYTF.

This clone occurred once. This chain uses TRBV6-6 with TRBJ2-7; 10 bases align to TRBD1. The length of the CDR3 is 15 residues. V dropped 5 bases and J dropped 4; count of bases not matched to a gene: 8. Germline CDR1 and CDR2: MNHNY and SVGAGI (reference sequence). This CDR3 reads CASSGKGTGAYEQYF. Here the CDR3 DNA reads TGTGCCAGCAGTGGGAAAGGGACAGGGGCGTACGAGCAGTACTTC.

This clone was counted a few times. The rearrangement uses TRBV2 and TRBJ1-2, with 10 bases aligning to TRBD1. V shed 6 bases, J shed 4 bases, and the junction held 5 bases outside the gene matches. The CDR3 covers 14 residues. The V gene's germline CDR1 is SNHLY and CDR2 FYNNEI. The CDR3 region has the DNA TGTGCCAGCAGATTGGGACAGGGGACCTATGGCTACACCTTC. This codes for CASRLGQGTYGYTF.